The clone carrying this TCR beta chain was counted only a few times. Its antigen is unidentified. The length of the CDR3 is 15 residues. Germline assignment: CDR1 MNHEY and CDR2 SMNVEV (reference sequence). Trimming removed 6 bases at V and 0 bases at J, with 14 bases between. The sample belongs to a study of T cells in Graves' hyperthyroidism and ophthalmopathy. Whole-study results and caveats: Also found in blood were most expanded thyroid clonotypes above 0.001.

It was RNA transcripts that yielded the amplified TCR beta CDR3 regions. Initially, a first-round RT-PCR of the TCR CDR3 employed the HTBI primer set. TCRdb processed the multiplex PCR reads anew with MiXCR; each CDR3 protein has one entry. The table records fewer than 700,000 distinct CDR3 sequences, about 17% of them present only once. Sequenced material: blood. The sequence derives from a young woman with Graves' hyperthyroidism. The rearrangement uses TRBV27 and TRBJ1-1, with TRBD1 as a possible D gene (6 bases). CDR3 bases: TGTGCCAGCAGACCTACCGGACAGATGAACACTGAAGCTTTCTTT. This codes for CASRPTGQMNTEAFF.